This T cell receptor beta chain is drawn from a study of cytomegalovirus exposure and HLA in healthy donors. This clone came up once. Antigen unknown. The CDR3 is 15 amino acids. With 4 bases clipped from V and 1 base from J, the junction kept 6 bases outside the gene matches. From germline, CDR1 is SGHRS and CDR2 YFSETQ. PCR employed 60 Vbeta and 13 Jbeta primers. Generated by immunoSEQ multiplex PCR, the TCRdb table keeps only in-frame clones and is missing some. Altogether tens of thousands of clones are present, just under 80% being singletons, with the ten largest covering around 3.8%. Overall study findings and caveats: Differences between HLA loci emerged in a later analysis of TCR association rates, with DRB1 most and HLA-C fewest.

Donors counted as nominally healthy when sampled, yet unrecorded immune exposures were likely. The rearrangement links TRBV5-1 to TRBJ2-5, with 8 positions matching TRBD1. The receptor was derived from a middle-aged woman in good health and CMV-seronegative. Sequencing was performed on PBMCs. CDR3 in amino acids: CASSGGQAVQETQYF. The CDR3 DNA sequence: TGCGCCAGCAGCGGGGGACAGGCGGTCCAAGAGACCCAGTACTTC.